One sample yielded the 23 T cell receptor beta chains listed below, sequenced in a study of T cell changes during pregnancy in multiple sclerosis. The method was immunoSEQ multiplex PCR; TCRdb's version includes in-frame clones alone and lacks a portion of them. The sample consists of about 110,000 clones, approximately 90% of them appearing once. Material: peripheral blood, obtained after pregnancy. These receptors originate from a female donor with multiple sclerosis, enrolled in a pregnancy study.

CDR3 protein: CASSQAEAGAGEQFF. In nucleotides, the CDR3 is TGTGCCAGCAGCCAAGCAGAAGCGGGGGCGGGTGAGCAGTTCTTC. The chain combines TRBV4-2 with TRBJ2-1; 8 bases align to TRBD2. This CDR3 spans 15 amino acids. Germline loops: CDR1 LGHNA, CDR2 YNFKEQ. J lost 9 bases, V lost 1 base, and 8 bases had no gene match.

This chain links TRBV21-1 with TRBJ1-1; the table's D gene call, TRBD1, was not cross checked with the DNA. TRBV21-1 is classified as a pseudogene. This CDR3 comprises 13 residues. The CDR3: CASINRGEMKAFF. CDR3 sequence (DNA): TGTGCCAGTATTAACAGGGGGGAGATGAAAGCTTTCTTT.

CDR3 sequence: CASSPPKPHEQFF. For the CDR3, the DNA is TGTGCCAGCAGCCCGCCTAAACCCCATGAGCAGTTCTTC. The V call is TRBV5-4, the J call TRBJ2-1, with unresolved D. The ends were cut back, 4 bases at V and 8 bases at J, with 13 bases in the middle. Germline values: CDR1 SGHNT, CDR2 YYREEE (reference sequence). The CDR3 is made up of 13 amino acids.

The V call is TRBV4-1, the J call TRBJ1-5; D uncertain. With 4 bases removed from V and 3 bases from J, the gap between germline ends came to 10 bases. The germline CDR1 and CDR2 sequences are MGHRA and YSYEKL. The CDR3 consists of 14 residues. In nucleotides, the CDR3 is TGCGCCAGCAGCCGGGAGGTCCTCAATCAGCCCCAGCATTTT. Amino acids: CASSREVLNQPQHF.

The CDR3 sequence is CATSRKFPTGRDYGYTF. CDR3 DNA: TGTGCCACCAGCAGAAAATTCCCGACAGGTCGTGACTATGGCTACACCTTC. The chain employs TRBV15 and TRBJ1-2; a weak D match, TRBD1 (6 bases). The germline CDR1 and CDR2 sequences are LNHNV and YYDKDF (reference sequence). Trimming stripped 2 bases from V and 3 bases from J, with 19 bases between. This CDR3 spans 17 amino acids.

The V and J genes are TRBV6-5 and TRBJ1-1; weak D call: TRBD1 (5 bases). The CDR3 consists of 15 residues. V was clipped by 8 bases and J by 1 base, with 17 bases between them. Germline V gives CDR1 MNHEY, CDR2 SVGAGI. DNA for the CDR3: TGTGCCAGCCGGGGGACGGCTTATCCGAACACTGAAGCTTTCTTT. Its protein product is CASRGTAYPNTEAFF.

This clone was seen a handful of times. This sequence joins TRBV9 and TRBJ2-3; 9 nucleotides align to TRBD2. CDR1 SGDLS and CDR2 YYNGEE come from the germline V gene. Trimming removed 4 bases from V and 7 bases from J; junction bases left unmatched: 16. This CDR3 region has 17 residues. The CDR3 DNA follows: TGTGCCAGCAGCTCACGCCCACCGGGACTAGCTAACTATACGCAGTATTTT. Translating gives CASSSRPPGLANYTQYF.

The chain is built from TRBV11-2 and TRBJ1-5; the D is unclear. Germline CDR1 and CDR2: SGHAT and FQNNGV. The CDR3 length is 14 residues. Trimming took 3 bases from V and 9 from J, leaving 15 bases between them. This CDR3 reads CASSLLVGRGPQHF. The CDR3 DNA follows: TGTGCCAGCAGCTTGTTGGTAGGACGGGGGCCCCAGCATTTT.

The chain is built from TRBV19 and TRBJ1-5; D not resolved. Germline CDR1 reads LNHDA; CDR2 reads SQIVND (reference sequence). The CDR3 extends over 13 amino acids. V was clipped by 2 bases and J by 4 bases, with 6 bases between them. The CDR3 sequence: CASSISLNQPQHF. The CDR3 DNA sequence: TGTGCCAGTAGTATATCCCTGAATCAGCCCCAGCATTTT.

CDR3 nucleotide sequence: TGCGCCAGCAGCCTCGTAGCGGGGGGGCAGGAGACCCAGTACTTC. Its protein product is CASSLVAGGQETQYF. The chain is built from TRBV4-1 and TRBJ2-5; 11 nucleotides agree with TRBD2. Trimming removed 4 bases from V and 5 bases from J; junction bases left unmatched: 6. Germline V CDR1 and CDR2: MGHRA, YSYEKL. The CDR3 covers 15 residues.

J is TRBJ1-1 and V is TRBV7-8; no definite D call. The CDR3 is 8 residues long. The germline V gene encodes CDR1 SGHVS and CDR2 FQNEAQ. CDR3 bases: TGTGTGGGCGGGAAGGCTTTCTTT. Translating gives CVGGKAFF.

The chain has TRBV6-1 and TRBJ1-2; D gene ambiguous. Deletions cut 8 bases from V and 4 bases from J, with 14 bases between. The CDR3 consists of 13 residues. Germline assignment: CDR1 MNHNS and CDR2 SASEGT. CDR3 loop: CASQLREVYGYTF. The CDR3 DNA is TGTGCCAGCCAACTCCGGGAGGTCTATGGCTACACCTTC.

The chain is built from TRBV5-1 and TRBJ1-5, with a possible D match to TRBD1 (6 bases). This CDR3 is 14 amino acids long. Germline values: CDR1 SGHRS, CDR2 YFSETQ. V lost 0 bases and J 2 bases, leaving 6 bases between the germline ends. CDR3 sequence: CASSLAGGNQPQHF. In nucleotides, the CDR3 is TGCGCCAGCAGCTTGGCAGGGGGCAATCAGCCCCAGCATTTT.

This clone was seen a single time. J is TRBJ1-5 and V is TRBV4-1; D is undetermined. The CDR3 contains 13 residues. Germline values: CDR1 MGHRA, CDR2 YSYEKL. V was clipped by 0 bases and J by 4 bases, with 4 bases between them. The CDR3 region has the DNA TGCGCCAGCAGCCAAGATCTAAATCAGCCCCAGCATTTT. Translated: CASSQDLNQPQHF.

The rearrangement links TRBV12-5 to TRBJ2-3, with a tentative D call TRBD2 (6 bases). CDR3 length equals 14 residues. With 4 bases removed from V and 0 bases from J, the gap between germline ends came to 8 bases. Germline CDR1 LGHNT, CDR2 FRNRAP. Here the CDR3 DNA reads TGTGCTAGTGGTTCGGGGGTTAGCACAGATACGCAGTATTTT. This encodes CASGSGVSTDTQYF.

This clone was detected ten times or more. This rearrangement joins TRBV6-4 to TRBJ1-2; TRBD1 aligns across 8 bases. Germline V CDR1 and CDR2: MRHNA, SNTAGT. Trimming took 2 bases from V and 4 from J; bases not matched to a gene: 6. The CDR3 totals 15 residues. The chain's CDR3 is CASSDTGQALYGYTF. The DNA of the CDR3 is TGTGCCAGCAGTGACACGGGACAGGCCCTCTATGGCTACACCTTC.

V is TRBV15 and J is TRBJ1-1, with D maybe TRBD1 (6 bases). Germline V lookup: CDR1 LNHNV, CDR2 YYDKDF (reference sequence). The CDR3 loop spans 15 amino acids. V was trimmed by 1 base and J by 2 bases, leaving 11 bases between them. As DNA, the CDR3 is TGTGCCACCAGCAGAGGAGGGGGATCCAACACTGAAGCTTTCTTT. Translated, it gives CATSRGGGSNTEAFF.

The rearrangement links TRBV5-1 to TRBJ2-7, with a tentative D call TRBD1 (8 bases). Trimming removed 2 bases from V and 1 base from J, with 10 bases in between. The CDR3 totals 14 residues. Germline lookup yields CDR1 SGHRS and CDR2 YFSETQ. CDR3 in amino acids: CASSLQGGSYEQYF. The CDR3 DNA is TGCGCCAGCAGCTTACAGGGGGGGTCCTACGAGCAGTACTTC.

The rearrangement links TRBV30 to TRBJ2-2; D is perhaps TRBD2 (5 bases). V was clipped by 3 bases and J by 7 bases, with 9 bases between them. CDR3 length: 12 amino acids. CDR1 GTSNPN and CDR2 SVGIG come from the germline V gene (reference sequence). As DNA, the CDR3 is TGTGCCTGGAGGAGGGTTCACGGGGAGCTGTTTTTT. Translating it yields CAWRRVHGELFF. Full variable domain (outside the CDR3, taken from reference TRBV30 and TRBJ2-2): SQTIHQWPATLVQPVGSPLSLECTVEGTSNPNLYWYRQAAGRGLQLLFYSVGIGQISSEVPQNLSASRPQDRQFILSSKKLLLSDSGFYLCAWRRVHGELFFGEGSRLTVL.

A few counts support this clone. The rearrangement uses TRBV18 and TRBJ2-3, with 8 positions matching TRBD1. This CDR3 has 16 residues. The V segment lost 5 bases and the J segment 3 bases; nucleotides outside the gene matches: 10. Germline V lookup: CDR1 KGHSH, CDR2 LQKENI. Written as DNA, the CDR3 is TGTGCCAGCTCAACCGTACAGGGGGTATATACAGATACGCAGTATTTT. Encoded protein: CASSTVQGVYTDTQYF. The full variable domain, with the rest looked up from reference TRBV18 and TRBJ2-3, is NAGVMQNPRHLVRRRGQEARLRCSPMKGHSHVYWYRQLPEEGLKFMVYLQKENIIDESGMPKERFSAEFPKEGPSILRIQQVVRGDSAAYFCASSTVQGVYTDTQYFGPGTRLTVL.

This chain joins TRBV27 and TRBJ2-5; 9 bases line up with TRBD2. V was clipped by 6 bases and J by 5 bases; unmatched bases: 13. The CDR3 sequence is 16 residues long. Germline assignment: CDR1 MNHEY and CDR2 SMNVEV (reference sequence). CDR3 residues: CASSARWAGGQETQYF. DNA of the CDR3: TGTGCCAGCAGCGCTCGATGGGCGGGGGGGCAGGAGACCCAGTACTTC.

Only a few counts were recorded for this clone. This chain uses TRBV19 with TRBJ1-6; 12 bases match TRBD1. The CDR3 totals 14 residues. The V gene end was trimmed by 6 bases and the J gene end by 13 bases; junction bases not matched to a gene: 7. Per the germline V gene, CDR1 is LNHDA and CDR2 is SQIVND (reference sequence). CDR3 sequence: CASRPGQGAYPLHF. CDR3 nucleotide sequence: TGTGCCAGTAGGCCGGGACAGGGGGCATACCCCCTCCACTTT.

The CDR3 DNA sequence: TGCGCCAGCAGCTCGACAGGGGGCGAGGCCGGGGAGCTGTTTTTT. Its protein is CASSSTGGEAGELFF. The V call is TRBV5-1, the J call TRBJ2-2, with 10 bases aligning to TRBD1. Germline V gene lookup returns CDR1 SGHRS and CDR2 YFSETQ. The CDR3 runs to 15 residues. V gave up 3 bases and J gave up 6 bases; unmatched junction bases: 5. The whole variable domain, remainder taken from reference TRBV5-1 and TRBJ2-2, is KAGVTQTPRYLIKTRGQQVTLSCSPISGHRSVSWYQQTPGQGLQFLFEYFSETQRNKGNFPGRFSGRQFSNSRSEMNVSTLELGDSALYLCASSSTGGEAGELFFGEGSRLTVL.